Each of the 23 T cell receptor beta chains below was sequenced from the same sample in a study of blood T cell repertoires in COVID-19. Profiling relied on immunoSEQ multiplex PCR, and the TCRdb table lists in-frame clones only, not all of them. The sample includes around 50,000 clones, 87% of them seen just once. Sequencing was performed on peripheral blood. These receptors were taken from a woman older than 75 with COVID-19, enrolled during active disease.

The rearrangement joins TRBV2 to TRBJ1-1; perhaps TRBD1 as D (6 bases). Trimming pared 9 bases from V and 9 bases from J, leaving 14 bases between. The CDR3 loop spans 11 amino acids. Per germline, CDR1 SNHLY and CDR2 FYNNEI. The DNA for the CDR3 is TGTGCCAGGGGGGGGGCCGAGAAAGCTTTCTTT. Residues: CARGGAEKAFF.

The sample holds many counts of this clone. The chain uses TRBV27 and TRBJ1-2; D might be TRBD1 (5 bases). Deletions cut 3 bases from V and 0 bases from J, with 14 bases between. From germline, CDR1 is MNHEY and CDR2 SMNVEV (reference sequence). The CDR3 is 16 amino acids. Written as DNA, the CDR3 is TGTGCCAGCAGTTTTAGCTCGGTAGGGGCTAACTATGGCTACACCTTC. This translates into CASSFSSVGANYGYTF.

The rearrangement links TRBV4-1 to TRBJ2-7; a weak D match, TRBD1 (5 bases). The V gene lost 2 bases and the J gene lost 8 bases, with 22 bases spanning the gap. The CDR3 is 16 residues long. CDR1 MGHRA and CDR2 YSYEKL come from the germline V gene. The CDR3 DNA follows: TGCGCCAGCAGCCAACGTACAGGTCCCCAGGTAAACAAGCAGTACTTC. Protein sequence: CASSQRTGPQVNKQYF.

This sequence joins TRBV7-2 and TRBJ2-3; D ambiguous. Trimming took 7 bases from V and 2 from J, leaving 10 bases between them. The CDR3 has 13 amino acids. Germline assignment: CDR1 SGHTA and CDR2 FQGNSA. In DNA, the CDR3 is TGTGCCAGCACCCTTCGCGTCACAGATACGCAGTATTTT. Its protein product is CASTLRVTDTQYF.

The chain uses TRBV2 and TRBJ1-3; perhaps TRBD1 as D (6 bases). The CDR3 has 14 amino acids. Trimming cost V 4 bases and J 2 bases, with 9 bases left between them. Germline assignment: CDR1 SNHLY and CDR2 FYNNEI. This CDR3 is CASSAGHTGNTIYF. The CDR3 coding sequence is TGTGCCAGCAGTGCGGGACACACTGGAAACACCATATATTTT.

CDR3 bases: TGCACCAGCAGCCAAGATCTGGCCCGGGAAACGGATAAACTGTTTTTT. Amino acids: CTSSQDLARETDKLFF. V gene TRBV1 combines with J gene TRBJ1-4. TRBV1 is tagged as a pseudogene. This CDR3 is built from 16 residues.

The rearrangement links TRBV24-1 to TRBJ1-2; TRBD1 matches at 7 bases. CDR3 length equals 13 residues. Per the germline V gene, CDR1 is KGHDR and CDR2 is SFDVKD. V trimming: 4 bases; J trimming: 6 bases; junction bases outside the gene matches: 4. For the CDR3, the DNA is TGTGCCACCAGTGAGAGACAGGGAGATGGCTACACCTTC. Translation gives CATSERQGDGYTF.

V and J are TRBV2 and TRBJ1-1; possible D gene TRBD1, 5 bases. CDR1 is SNHLY and CDR2 is FYNNEI in the germline V gene. Trimming removed 6 bases at V and 8 bases at J, with 16 bases between. The CDR3 length is 13 residues. The CDR3 region is CASSAWGDLEAFF. CDR3 DNA sequence: TGTGCCAGCAGCGCCTGGGGGGACTTAGAAGCTTTCTTT.

The rearrangement links TRBV7-2 to TRBJ2-7; TRBD2 aligns across 9 bases. The V gene's germline CDR1 is SGHTA and CDR2 FQGNSA. V lost 1 base, J lost 0 bases, and 10 bases stayed unmatched. The CDR3 runs to 18 residues. CDR3 DNA: TGTGCCAGCAGCTTAGAATTAAGCGGGGGGTCAAGCTCCTACGAGCAGTACTTC. This codes for CASSLELSGGSSSYEQYF. The full variable domain, completed using reference TRBV7-2 and TRBJ2-7, is GAGVSQSPSNKVTEKGKDVELRCDPISGHTALYWYRQSLGQGLEFLIYFQGNSAPDKSGLPSDRFSAERTGGSVSTLTIQRTQQEDSAVYLCASSLELSGGSSSYEQYFGPGTRLTVT.

The chain carries TRBV5-1 and TRBJ1-2; 8 bases are shared with TRBD1. The CDR3 runs to 14 residues. Germline assignment: CDR1 SGHRS and CDR2 YFSETQ. V gave up 0 bases and J gave up 7 bases; unmatched junction bases: 5. DNA for the CDR3: TGCGCCAGCAGCTTGGGACAGGGGAAAAGTGGCTACACCTTC. The encoded protein is CASSLGQGKSGYTF.

The chain links TRBV7-2 to TRBJ2-3; tentative D call: TRBD2 (5 bases). Per the germline V gene, CDR1 is SGHTA and CDR2 is FQGNSA. The CDR3 length is 15 residues. Trimming removed 7 bases at V and 1 base at J, with 15 bases between. CDR3 loop: CASNQARRGTDTQYF. Written as DNA, the CDR3 is TGTGCCAGCAACCAAGCTCGGCGGGGCACAGATACGCAGTATTTT. The full variable domain, completed using reference TRBV7-2 and TRBJ2-3, is GAGVSQSPSNKVTEKGKDVELRCDPISGHTALYWYRQSLGQGLEFLIYFQGNSAPDKSGLPSDRFSAERTGGSVSTLTIQRTQQEDSAVYLCASNQARRGTDTQYFGPGTRLTVL.

The J gene is TRBJ1-5, the V gene TRBV14; D is ambiguous. The CDR3 has 13 residues. V lost 0 bases to trimming and J lost 7 bases, with 7 bases between them. CDR1 is SGHDN, CDR2 FVKESK, per germline. The CDR3 sequence is CASSQDLGQPQHF. CDR3 in DNA: TGTGCCAGCAGCCAAGATCTGGGCCAGCCCCAGCATTTT.

This chain uses TRBV19 with TRBJ1-1; D is unresolved. The V gene's germline CDR1 is LNHDA and CDR2 SQIVND (reference sequence). CDR3 length: 15 residues. Trimming shortened V by 3 bases and J by 1 base, and 12 bases separated the two germline ends. CDR3: CASSITGKGNTEAFF. CDR3 sequence (DNA): TGTGCCAGTAGTATCACCGGGAAAGGGAACACTGAAGCTTTCTTT.

This CDR3 reads CATNQPQHF. Here the CDR3 DNA reads TGTGCCACGAATCAGCCCCAGCATTTT. The V call is TRBV21-1, the J call TRBJ1-5. TRBV21-1 constitutes a pseudogene. The CDR3 contains 9 residues.

The chain employs TRBV3-1 (or the pseudogene TRBV3-2) and TRBJ2-5; 8 positions agree with TRBD2. Germline V gene data show CDR1 as LGHDT and CDR2 as YNNKEL (reference sequence). Trimming cost V 4 bases and J 3 bases; bases outside gene matches: 1. CDR3 size: 13 residues. DNA for the CDR3: TGTGCCAGCAGCCGGCGGGGGGAAGAGACCCAGTACTTC. Its protein is CASSRRGEETQYF.

The gene calls are TRBV5-4 and TRBJ2-7, with 15 nucleotides matching TRBD2. The CDR3 extends over 16 amino acids. Per germline, CDR1 SGHNT and CDR2 YYREEE (reference sequence). The V gene end was trimmed by 4 bases and the J gene end by 3 bases; junction bases not matched to a gene: 5. The CDR3 coding sequence is TGTGCCAGCAGCCCTGGGGGACTAGCGGGGGGCTACGAGCAGTACTTC. Translating gives CASSPGGLAGGYEQYF.

The chain joins TRBV5-8 to TRBJ1-1, with 9 bases lining up with TRBD1. Losses at the gene ends were 2 bases for V and 5 bases for J; bases not matched to a gene: 4. Germline CDR1 and CDR2: SGHTS and YDEGEE. CDR3 size: 14 residues. The CDR3 DNA follows: TGTGCCAGCAGCTTAGGGACAGGGAGGACTGAAGCTTTCTTT. Translated, it gives CASSLGTGRTEAFF.

This chain connects TRBV5-6 to TRBJ1-1, with D possibly matching TRBD1 (6 bases). The germline gives CDR1 SGHDT, CDR2 YYEEEE. V shed 0 bases and J shed 5 bases, with 17 bases lying between them. This CDR3 region has 16 residues. CDR3 DNA: TGTGCCAGCAGCTTGGGGGTTGGGCAGGGGAAAACTGAAGCTTTCTTT. Protein sequence: CASSLGVGQGKTEAFF.

V is TRBV18 and J is TRBJ1-4; no clear D. Germline CDR1 KGHSH, CDR2 LQKENI. This CDR3 region has 15 residues. Trimming took 4 bases from V and 5 from J, leaving 14 bases between them. CDR3 amino acids: CASSREGPGNEKLFF. CDR3 sequence (DNA): TGTGCCAGCTCACGGGAGGGTCCTGGAAATGAAAAACTGTTTTTT.

This sequence joins TRBV12-3 or TRBV12-4 and TRBJ1-5, with 9 bases that match TRBD1. The V and J ends lost 6 bases and 7 bases, in that order; junction bases with no gene match: 4. The CDR3 has 13 amino acids. The CDR3 is CASRGQGAQPQHF. The CDR3 DNA is TGTGCCAGCAGGGGACAGGGAGCACAGCCCCAGCATTTT.

This sequence joins TRBV7-9 and TRBJ1-5, with D uncertain. The germline V and J ends were trimmed by 0 bases and 7 bases, with 10 bases remaining between them. CDR3 size: 14 residues. From germline, CDR1 is SEHNR and CDR2 FQNEAQ (reference sequence). CDR3 nucleotides: TGTGCCAGCAGCTTAGCAGCGTCACACCAGCCCCAGCATTTT. Translation gives CASSLAASHQPQHF.

This clone was recorded once. The rearrangement joins TRBV18 to TRBJ1-5, with 11 bases fitting TRBD1. The V and J ends lost 6 bases and 6 bases, in that order; junction bases with no gene match: 13. This CDR3 comprises 17 residues. Germline V gives CDR1 KGHSH, CDR2 LQKENI. The CDR3 DNA sequence: TGTGCCAGCTCCGCCGGACAGGGGGCCCTTGGCGGTCAGCCCCAGCATTTT. Translating it yields CASSAGQGALGGQPQHF.

V gene TRBV2 combines with J gene TRBJ2-7, with a weak D call TRBD2 (5 bases). Germline-derived CDR1 and CDR2 are SNHLY and FYNNEI. The V and J ends lost 6 bases and 4 bases respectively, with 19 bases between them. This CDR3 spans 15 amino acids. The CDR3 DNA follows: TGTGCCAGCAGGGTCGCAACGGGGTCCTCTTACGAGCAGTACTTC. Protein sequence: CASRVATGSSYEQYF.